This T cell receptor beta chain was retrieved from a study of pediatric ulcerative colitis. Regarding this clone: Its antigen is undetermined.

Only in-frame clones appear in the TCRdb table, and some are missing; sequencing was by immunoSEQ multiplex PCR. The repertoire includes about 64,000 clones, roughly 90% of them detected once, and under 3.5% sits in the top ten. Study-wide results and limits: Compared with controls, ulcerative colitis showed greater blood-rectum clone sharing.

Per the germline V gene, CDR1 is MDHEN and CDR2 is SYDVKM. V was shortened by 6 bases and J by 6 bases, with 24 bases between the two germline ends. The CDR3 spans 16 residues. Material: blood. The gene calls are TRBV28 and TRBJ2-7, with D maybe TRBD1 (5 bases). The TCR originated in a boy aged 5-17 years with severe ulcerative colitis. In DNA form, the CDR3 reads TGTGCCAGCAGCGGCAGTTCCGAAGGGGCGCCTCGCGAGCAGTACTTC. This translates into CASSGSSEGAPREQYF.